This note documents a single TCR beta chain sequence. A far larger clone lies a single base away; this is likely a read error. The data were obtained in a study of regulatory T cells in long-lasting Graves disease. Study details: Recently diagnosed Graves' patients had received antithyroid drugs for under 3 months.

Germline CDR1 and CDR2: MDHEN and SYDVKM. The CDR3 is 14 residues long. V gave up 5 bases and J gave up 11 bases; unmatched junction bases: 14. Combining iRepertoire HTBI primers with Arm-PCR of CDR3 regions, the authors built TCR beta libraries. One entry per CDR3 protein results from TCRdb running MiXCR on the multiplex PCR reads. Of approximately 490,000 distinct CDR3 sequences in the sample, around 15% were seen once. This sample's time point: newly diagnosed GD, antithyroid drugs for less than 3 months. Construction of the TCR library relied on RNA isolated from PBMCs. Graves' disease diagnosis used American Thyroid Association guidelines. Collection of peripheral blood (roughly 9.7 milliliters) was done using EDTA tubes. These same records also appear under a second study, on T cells in Graves' hyperthyroidism and ophthalmopathy.

The sequenced sample was peripheral blood mononuclear cells (PBMCs), obtained at new diagnosis, from a patient treated with antithyroid drugs. The origin of this receptor is a man between 40 and 49 years old with Graves disease. The chain combines TRBV28 with TRBJ2-5; the match to TRBD1 covers 7 bases. The CDR3 nucleotides read TGTGCCAGCAGTCGACAGGGATCCTACAATGAGCAGTACTTC. Translated, it gives CASSRQGSYNEQYF. The entire variable domain, with the rest obtained from reference TRBV28 and TRBJ2-5, is as follows: DVKVTQSSRYLVKRTGEKVFLECVQDMDHENMFWYRQDPGLGLRLIYFSYDVKMKEKGDIPEGYSVSREKKERFSLILESASTNQTSMYLCASSRQGSYNEQYFGPGTRLLVL.